The 27 T cell receptor beta chains presented below share a single source sample, sequenced in a study of graft-versus-host responses after intestinal transplantation. TCRdb's table, derived via immunoSEQ multiplex PCR, lists solely in-frame clones and lacks some. The table has around 100,000 clones, 90% to 95% seen once. What these receptors recognize is not known. Material: unstimulated CD4+ T cells sorted from spleen or lymph node cells, obtained before transplant. The receptors stem from a human donor who was the organ donor for an intestinal transplant.

The chain has TRBV28 and TRBJ1-2; D unresolved. In germline, CDR1 is MDHEN, CDR2 SYDVKM. V dropped 10 bases and J dropped 7 bases, with 22 bases sitting between them. This CDR3 is 14 amino acids long. CDR3 sequence reads: CAIPMGASNGGYTF. Here the CDR3 DNA reads TGTGCCATCCCCATGGGCGCCTCTAACGGTGGCTACACCTTC.

The chain has TRBV6-1 and TRBJ1-1; 7 bases align to TRBD1. The germline gives CDR1 MNHNS, CDR2 SASEGT. The CDR3 totals 13 residues. With 4 bases clipped from V and 7 bases from J, the junction kept 6 bases outside the gene matches. The CDR3 reads CASSVGQGVEAFF. Here the CDR3 DNA reads TGTGCCAGCAGTGTTGGGCAGGGGGTTGAAGCTTTCTTT.

The genes are TRBV6-5 and TRBJ2-7; 7 bases agree with TRBD1. This CDR3 region has 15 residues. The germline CDR1 and CDR2 sequences are MNHEY and SVGAGI. J gave up 5 bases and V 0 bases, and 7 bases lay outside the gene matches. The CDR3 DNA follows: TGTGCCAGCAGTTACTCGGGGACAGAGTTCGACGAGCAGTACTTC. This sequence encodes CASSYSGTEFDEQYF.

This sequence joins TRBV28 and TRBJ2-1; possibly TRBD2 for D (5 bases). From germline, CDR1 is MDHEN and CDR2 SYDVKM. There are 12 residues in the CDR3. Between the trimmed V and J ends, which lost 5 bases and 16 bases, there was a span of 18 bases. This CDR3 is CASSSSVPELFF. In DNA form, the CDR3 reads TGTGCCAGCAGTAGTAGCGTCCCGGAGTTATTCTTC.

The chain uses TRBV5-1 and TRBJ2-1; 10 positions match TRBD2. J lost 6 bases, V lost 4 bases, and 4 bases had no gene match. The CDR3 contains 14 residues. The germline CDR1 and CDR2 sequences are SGHRS and YFSETQ. CDR3 protein: CASSPRTSGNEQFF. DNA of the CDR3: TGCGCCAGCAGCCCCCGGACTAGCGGCAATGAGCAGTTCTTC. The full variable domain, completed using reference TRBV5-1 and TRBJ2-1, is KAGVTQTPRYLIKTRGQQVTLSCSPISGHRSVSWYQQTPGQGLQFLFEYFSETQRNKGNFPGRFSGRQFSNSRSEMNVSTLELGDSALYLCASSPRTSGNEQFFGPGTRLTVL.

The rearrangement links TRBV19 to TRBJ2-7, with D possibly being TRBD1 (5 bases). In germline, CDR1 is LNHDA, CDR2 SQIVND (reference sequence). V dropped 3 bases and J dropped 3 bases, with 12 bases sitting between them. The CDR3 consists of 14 residues. DNA for the CDR3: TGTGCCAGTAGTATGGGGTGGACAATCTACGAGCAGTACTTC. It is translated as CASSMGWTIYEQYF.

CDR3 DNA: TGTGCCAGCAGGGCACACCCATACCAAGAGACCCAGTACTTC. Translation gives CASRAHPYQETQYF. V and J are TRBV7-2 and TRBJ2-5; D is ambiguous. CDR3 length equals 14 residues. V lost 6 bases and J 0 bases, leaving 11 bases between the germline ends. Germline V CDR1 and CDR2: SGHTA, FQGNSA.

The V call is TRBV5-4, the J call TRBJ2-3; D is ambiguous. Trimming cost V 0 bases and J 1 base, with 6 bases left between them. CDR1 and CDR2 (germline): SGHNT, YYREEE (reference sequence). This CDR3 has 14 amino acids. The CDR3 sequence is CASSLGSGTDTQYF. CDR3 coding DNA: TGTGCCAGCAGCTTGGGAAGCGGCACAGATACGCAGTATTTT.

The chain joins TRBV21-1 to TRBJ2-1; the table calls TRBD2, which could not be checked here. TRBV21-1 is annotated as a pseudogene. CDR3 size: 17 residues. CDR3 protein: CASARDPWTSGSNEQFF. CDR3 DNA: TGTGCCAGCGCCCGGGACCCCTGGACTAGCGGGAGTAATGAGCAGTTCTTC.

This chain links TRBV30 with TRBJ1-4, with 11 bases identical to TRBD1. The CDR3 loop spans 14 amino acids. With 1 base clipped from V and 10 bases from J, the junction kept 5 bases outside the gene matches. The V gene's germline CDR1 is GTSNPN and CDR2 SVGIG (reference sequence). CDR3 residues: CAWSAGQGDGKLFF. Here the CDR3 DNA reads TGTGCCTGGAGTGCGGGACAGGGGGATGGAAAACTGTTTTTT.

The rearrangement uses TRBV7-2 and TRBJ2-7, with 12 bases matching TRBD1. J gave up 4 bases and V 1 base, and 5 bases lay outside the gene matches. This CDR3 region has 16 residues. Germline V gives CDR1 SGHTA, CDR2 FQGNSA. The CDR3 sequence is CASSLVGTGGGYEQYF. The CDR3 coding sequence is TGTGCCAGCAGCTTAGTGGGGACAGGGGGCGGGTACGAGCAGTACTTC.

The CDR3 loop is CASGRGGRDGYTF. The CDR3 coding sequence is TGTGCCAGCGGACGAGGGGGAAGGGATGGCTACACCTTC. The gene calls are TRBV5-4 and TRBJ1-2; the D gene is possibly TRBD1 (6 bases). In germline, CDR1 is SGHNT, CDR2 YYREEE (reference sequence). This CDR3 has 13 residues. V shed 7 bases and J shed 6 bases, with 16 bases lying between them.

J is TRBJ2-1 and V is TRBV7-2; perhaps TRBD2 as D (6 bases). The germline CDR1 and CDR2 sequences are SGHTA and FQGNSA. This CDR3 has 14 amino acids. Trimming stripped 3 bases from V and 7 bases from J, with 13 bases between. The CDR3 region is CASSLTGANNEQFF. CDR3 DNA: TGTGCCAGCAGCTTGACGGGAGCGAATAATGAGCAGTTCTTC.

The rearrangement joins TRBV7-7 to TRBJ2-5; 8 bases map to TRBD1. The CDR3 is 15 residues long. V shed 1 base and J 9 bases; nucleotides not matched to a gene: 10. Per germline, CDR1 SSHAT and CDR2 FNYEAQ (reference sequence). The CDR3 coding sequence is TGTGCCAGCAGCTTAGAGCAGGGGGCCTTAGCGCCCCAGTACTTC. The encoded protein is CASSLEQGALAPQYF.

The rearrangement links TRBV19 to TRBJ2-1; perhaps TRBD1 as D (5 bases). Trimming shortened V by 5 bases and J by 9 bases, and 14 bases separated the two germline ends. The CDR3 loop spans 13 amino acids. Germline values: CDR1 LNHDA, CDR2 SQIVND (reference sequence). DNA of the CDR3: TGTGCCAGTAGTGTGGCTCCCACAGGTGAGCAGTTCTTC. Encoded protein: CASSVAPTGEQFF. The whole variable domain, remainder taken from reference TRBV19 and TRBJ2-1, is DGGITQSPKYLFRKEGQNVTLSCEQNLNHDAMYWYRQDPGQGLRLIYYSQIVNDFQKGDIAEGYSVSREKKESFPLTVTSAQKNPTAFYLCASSVAPTGEQFFGPGTRLTVL.

The chain employs TRBV7-8 and TRBJ2-7; D gene unclear. CDR1 SGHVS and CDR2 FQNEAQ come from the germline V gene. V was pared by 0 bases and J by 2 bases, with 11 bases between. The CDR3 covers 15 residues. This chain's CDR3 is CASSLAHGPAYEQYF. The CDR3 region has the DNA TGTGCCAGCAGCTTAGCGCACGGGCCCGCCTACGAGCAGTACTTC.

This clone was seen just once. The rearrangement links TRBV30 to TRBJ2-3, with TRBD2 identical over 7 bases. The length of the CDR3 is 15 residues. CDR1 is GTSNPN, CDR2 SVGIG, per germline (reference sequence). J was trimmed by 3 bases and V by 4 bases; bases with no gene match: 10. The CDR3 sequence is CAWTLLAGGTDTQYF. The DNA for the CDR3 is TGTGCCTGGACCCTATTAGCGGGCGGGACAGATACGCAGTATTTT.

J is TRBJ2-7 and V is TRBV6-6, with D perhaps being TRBD1 or TRBD2 (6 bases each). The V gene lost 0 bases and the J gene lost 6 bases, with 15 bases spanning the gap. CDR3 length equals 15 residues. Germline V gene sequence: CDR1 MNHNY, CDR2 SVGAGI (reference sequence). The CDR3 DNA reads TGTGCCAGCAGTTACTCGCAAGGGGGGACCGCCGAGCAGTACTTC. It specifies CASSYSQGGTAEQYF.

V usage is TRBV5-1 and J usage is TRBJ1-4; possible D gene TRBD1, 5 bases. The germline gives CDR1 SGHRS, CDR2 YFSETQ. V was shortened by 0 bases and J by 8 bases, with 11 bases between the two germline ends. This CDR3 has 14 residues. CDR3 protein: CASSLGQSGEKLFF. The CDR3 nucleotides are TGCGCCAGCAGCTTGGGACAGAGTGGGGAAAAACTGTTTTTT.

The rearrangement links TRBV9 to TRBJ2-7; D possibly corresponds to TRBD1 (5 bases). Trimming stripped 0 bases from V and 3 bases from J, with 10 bases between. The germline gives CDR1 SGDLS, CDR2 YYNGEE. This CDR3 spans 14 amino acids. CDR3 in DNA: TGTGCCAGCAGCGTAGAGCCCAGGGACTACGAGCAGTACTTC. Translation gives CASSVEPRDYEQYF.

The chain carries TRBV4-1 and TRBJ1-1, with D possibly being TRBD1 (5 bases). The germline CDR1 and CDR2 sequences are MGHRA and YSYEKL. Trimming removed 1 base at V and 2 bases at J, with 14 bases between. The CDR3 spans 16 residues. Written as DNA, the CDR3 is TGCGCCAGCAGCCAAGGGGGGGGAAACTCCAACACTGAAGCTTTCTTT. It codes for CASSQGGGNSNTEAFF.

The V gene is TRBV6-1, the J gene TRBJ2-3; D gene unclear. The germline gives CDR1 MNHNS, CDR2 SASEGT. The V and J ends lost 7 bases and 0 bases respectively, with 5 bases between them. The CDR3 is made up of 12 amino acids. The CDR3 loop is CASTGSTDTQYF. The CDR3 coding sequence is TGTGCCAGCACCGGCAGCACAGATACGCAGTATTTT.

The V call is TRBV11-1, the J call TRBJ2-3; no clear D gene. Trimming took off 1 base at V and 4 bases at J, with 3 bases between the two ends. From germline, CDR1 is SGHAT and CDR2 FQDESV (reference sequence). The CDR3 has 12 amino acids. CDR3 sequence: CASSLEADTQYF. CDR3 nucleotide sequence: TGTGCCAGCAGCTTAGAGGCAGATACGCAGTATTTT. Variable domain in full (rest from reference TRBV11-1 and TRBJ2-3): EAEVAQSPRYKITEKSQAVAFWCDPISGHATLYWYRQILGQGPELLVQFQDESVVDDSQLPKDRFSAERLKGVDSTLKIQPAELGDSAMYLCASSLEADTQYFGPGTRLTVL.

This chain joins TRBV7-3 and TRBJ2-5; 10 bases agree with TRBD2. With V trimmed by 4 bases and J by 4 bases, 9 bases remained unmatched. The CDR3 runs to 16 residues. Germline CDR1 and CDR2: SGHTA and FQGTGA. The CDR3 spells CASSYGASGSGETQYF. CDR3 in DNA: TGTGCCAGCAGCTATGGGGCTAGCGGGAGTGGAGAGACCCAGTACTTC.

The chain carries TRBV6-6 and TRBJ2-7; TRBD1 matches 8 bases. The J segment lost 5 bases and the V segment lost 5 bases, leaving 8 bases of the junction unmatched. The CDR3 totals 14 residues. The germline V gene encodes CDR1 MNHNY and CDR2 SVGAGI (reference sequence). In DNA form, the CDR3 reads TGTGCCAGCAGTCCGAGACAGGGGTTCAACGAGCAGTACTTC. Its protein product is CASSPRQGFNEQYF.

The chain carries TRBV2 and TRBJ2-7; no definite D call. Looked up from germline, CDR1 is SNHLY and CDR2 is FYNNEI. This CDR3 region has 15 residues. V was pared by 6 bases and J by 0 bases, with 15 bases between. CDR3 in amino acids: CASSPVSADSYEQYF. DNA of the CDR3: TGTGCCAGCAGCCCCGTTTCGGCAGACTCCTACGAGCAGTACTTC. Combining the CDR3 with reference TRBV2 and TRBJ2-7 gives the whole variable domain EPEVTQTPSHQVTQMGQEVILRCVPISNHLYFYWYRQILGQKVEFLVSFYNNEISEKSEIFDDQFSVERPDGSNFTLKIRSTKLEDSAMYFCASSPVSADSYEQYFGPGTRLTVT.

The gene calls are TRBV10-3 and TRBJ2-1, with 12 bases aligning to TRBD1. CDR3 length: 14 residues. The V gene's germline CDR1 is ENHRY and CDR2 SYGVKD. V lost 4 bases, J lost 10 bases, and 5 bases stayed unmatched. DNA for the CDR3: TGTGCCATCAGTGGGGACAGGGGGCCGTCGGAGCAGTTCTTC. This translates into CAISGDRGPSEQFF.